This TCR beta chain was identified in a study of cytomegalovirus exposure and HLA in healthy donors. Study results and limitations: For most TCR beta V segments, an earlier analysis put the productive rate at about 87% or about 30% of the time.

Unrecorded immune exposure was likely among donors, who were nominally healthy when sampled. A word on this clone: No antigen is known for it.

Germline values: CDR1 ENHRY, CDR2 SYGVKD. Trimming took 2 bases from V and 2 from J, leaving 11 bases between them. CDR3 size: 15 residues. The study ran its PCR with 60 Vbeta and 13 Jbeta primers. Sequenced by immunoSEQ multiplex PCR; TCRdb stores in-frame clones only, minus some. Of some 140,000 clones detected, 60% to 80% appear once; the ten largest clones hold approximately 0.9%. The chain joins TRBV10-3 to TRBJ2-3, with D possibly matching TRBD1 (5 bases). This TCR was recovered from a man aged 18 to 29 in good health and CMV-seronegative. The specimen sequenced was PBMCs. Here the CDR3 DNA reads TGTGCCATCAGTGAGCCCAGGGCCGCCACAGATACGCAGTATTTT. The encoded protein is CAISEPRAATDTQYF.